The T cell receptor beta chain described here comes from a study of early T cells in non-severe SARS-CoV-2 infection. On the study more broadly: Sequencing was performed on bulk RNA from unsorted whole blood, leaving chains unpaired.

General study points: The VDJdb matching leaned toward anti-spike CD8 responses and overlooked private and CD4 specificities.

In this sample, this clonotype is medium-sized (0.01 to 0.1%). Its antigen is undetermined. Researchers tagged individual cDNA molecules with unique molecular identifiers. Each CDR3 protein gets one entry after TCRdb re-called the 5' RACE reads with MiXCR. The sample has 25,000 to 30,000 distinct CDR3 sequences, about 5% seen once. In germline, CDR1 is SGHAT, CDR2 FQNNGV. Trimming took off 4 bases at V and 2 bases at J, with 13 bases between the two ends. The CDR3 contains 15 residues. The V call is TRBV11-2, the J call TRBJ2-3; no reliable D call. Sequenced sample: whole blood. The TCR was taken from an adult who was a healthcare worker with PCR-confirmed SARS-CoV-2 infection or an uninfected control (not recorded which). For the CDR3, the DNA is TGTGCCAGCAGCTACGTTTCCCAACCCACAGATACGCAGTATTTT. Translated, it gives CASSYVSQPTDTQYF.